What follows are 7 T cell receptor beta chains derived from one specimen sequenced in a study of regulatory and conventional T cells in RAG deficiency (dated by TCRdb to the late 2010s). Preparation of the library involved the immunoSEQ multiplex PCR assay. This immuneACCESS table, as held by TCRdb, lists in-frame sequences with V and J called but not all clones. Of the missing ones, under half trace to an unresolved V gene in checked studies; the others have no known cause. This sample lists roughly 45,000 clones; just under 90% were detected once. Of the sample, 0.51% falls within the top ten clones. Before genomic DNA was extracted, conventional CD4+ T cells were isolated from blood as CD25-low CD127-high cells. The data were also submitted as part of a second study, on regulatory T cells. The other study reports the following: The multiplex PCR used 52 forward TRBV primers and 13 reverse TRBJ primers, with assay-based and computational corrections for amplification bias.

Material: CD4+ effector T cells sorted from blood. The receptor set was obtained from a human donor in good health.

A note on this clone: At the DNA level, this CDR3 is encoded by other sequences in the same sample as well. The rearrangement uses TRBV6-5 and TRBJ2-1; possible D gene TRBD1, 5 bases. The V end lost 6 bases, the J end lost 6 bases, and 6 bases lay between the germline ends. Per germline, CDR1 MNHEY and CDR2 SVGAGI. This CDR3 comprises 11 residues. CDR3 protein: CASSQGNEQFF. The CDR3 DNA reads as TGTGCCAGCAGCCAGGGCAATGAGCAGTTCTTC.

The genes are TRBV7-3 and TRBJ2-1; 7 bases fit TRBD1. Per the germline V gene, CDR1 is SGHTA and CDR2 is FQGTGA. The CDR3 extends over 15 amino acids. The J segment lost 7 bases and the V segment lost 1 base, leaving 7 bases of the junction unmatched. CDR3 coding DNA: TGTGCCAGCAGCTTAAATAAGGGCAGGGGGAATGAGCAGTTCTTC. Its protein product is CASSLNKGRGNEQFF. Full variable domain (remainder filled in from reference TRBV7-3 and TRBJ2-1): GAGVSQTPSNKVTEKGKYVELRCDPISGHTALYWYRQSLGQGPEFLIYFQGTGAADDSGLPNDRFFAVRPEGSVSTLKIQRTERGDSAVYLCASSLNKGRGNEQFFGPGTRLTVL.

CDR3 residues: CASTKTSGGYTDTQYF. The CDR3 bases are TGTGCCAGCACCAAGACTAGCGGGGGGTACACAGATACGCAGTATTTT. This sequence joins TRBV9 and TRBJ2-3; TRBD2 aligns across 13 bases. After removal of 6 bases from V and 2 bases from J, the junction contained 6 bases not matched to a gene. The length of the CDR3 is 16 residues. From germline, CDR1 is SGDLS and CDR2 YYNGEE. The whole variable domain, remainder taken from reference TRBV9 and TRBJ2-3, is DSGVTQTPKHLITATGQRVTLRCSPRSGDLSVYWYQQSLDQGLQFLIQYYNGEERAKGNILERFSAQQFPDLHSELNLSSLELGDSALYFCASTKTSGGYTDTQYFGPGTRLTVL.

This clone appeared a single time. The chain joins TRBV28 to TRBJ1-6; possibly TRBD1 for D (5 bases). Between the trimmed V and J ends, which lost 4 bases and 9 bases, there was a span of 16 bases. The length of the CDR3 is 15 residues. CDR1 and CDR2 (germline): MDHEN, SYDVKM. CDR3 bases: TGTGCCAGCAGTTCACGGGACGGTAGCATTTCACCCCTCCACTTT. It yields the protein CASSSRDGSISPLHF.

V gene TRBV6-5 combines with J gene TRBJ2-7; 7 bases are shared with TRBD1. This CDR3 has 14 residues. The J segment lost 6 bases and the V segment lost 2 bases, leaving 7 bases of the junction unmatched. Per the germline V gene, CDR1 is MNHEY and CDR2 is SVGAGI. The CDR3 DNA is TGTGCCAGCAGTTACGACAGGGCCCCGTCCGAGCAGTACTTC. This codes for CASSYDRAPSEQYF.

Only one count was recorded for this clone. The rearrangement links TRBV9 to TRBJ2-7, with 11 positions matching TRBD1. Unmatched junction bases numbered 15, after V lost 4 bases and J lost 6 bases. The CDR3 has 17 residues. The V gene's germline CDR1 is SGDLS and CDR2 YYNGEE. CDR3 sequence: CASSPTPPGQGVREQYF. CDR3 sequence (DNA): TGTGCCAGCAGCCCCACCCCTCCGGGACAGGGGGTCCGCGAGCAGTACTTC.

This chain connects TRBV10-3 to TRBJ2-7, with 9 bases aligning to TRBD1. The CDR3 runs 12 residues. V gave up 8 bases and J gave up 6 bases; unmatched junction bases: 5. Germline V gene sequence: CDR1 ENHRY, CDR2 SYGVKD. CDR3 nucleotides: TGTGCCATCGACAGGGGGAAAGGCGAGCAGTACTTC. Its translation: CAIDRGKGEQYF.